One and the same sample provided the 23 T cell receptor beta chains below, sequenced in a study of immune heterogeneity within non-small cell lung tumors. Multiplex PCR with 32 V and 13 J primers amplified TCR beta CDR3. TCRdb reanalysed the multiplex PCR reads using MiXCR and keeps one entry per CDR3 protein. The sample lists approximately 31,000 distinct CDR3 sequences; approximately 30% were seen once. Genomic DNA extracted from bulk tumor tissue served as template. A total of roughly 620 ng was used per sample. Surgical sampling yielded several biopsies per primary tumor (spaced far apart). The patients were newly diagnosed with non-small cell lung cancer, had not been treated, and had curative surgery. Sequencing was done on a sample of lung tumor tissue. The receptors here all came from a man in his forties with non-small cell lung cancer.

This clonotype showed up just a few times. The chain is built from TRBV19 and TRBJ1-1; no definite D call. Germline values: CDR1 LNHDA, CDR2 SQIVND (reference sequence). V was shortened by 1 base and J by 6 bases, with 12 bases between the two germline ends. The CDR3 runs to 14 residues. The CDR3 nucleotides read TGTGCCAGTAGTATAGGGACCGAGTACGCTGAAGCTTTCTTT. It codes for CASSIGTEYAEAFF.

This clonotype showed up many times. The genes are TRBV2 and TRBJ2-7; 7 bases are a match to TRBD1. Germline values: CDR1 SNHLY, CDR2 FYNNEI. The CDR3 runs 14 residues. Losses at the gene ends were 6 bases for V and 0 bases for J; bases not matched to a gene: 5. CDR3 loop: CASRTGSSSYEQYF. The CDR3 DNA reads as TGTGCCAGCAGGACAGGGTCGAGCTCCTACGAGCAGTACTTC.

This clonotype is medium-sized (0.01 to 0.1%) by share. J is TRBJ1-4 and V is TRBV3-1; no definite D call. This CDR3 comprises 14 residues. Germline loops: CDR1 LGHDT, CDR2 YNNKEL (reference sequence). Trimming took 5 bases from V and 7 from J, leaving 14 bases between them. DNA for the CDR3: TGTGCCAGCAGCTCCCGCGCCGGGTCTGAAAAACTGTTTTTT. It is translated as CASSSRAGSEKLFF.

The chain employs TRBV19 and TRBJ1-5, with unresolved D. Germline lookup yields CDR1 LNHDA and CDR2 SQIVND (reference sequence). The CDR3 is 15 amino acids. V lost 6 bases to trimming and J lost 0 bases, with 12 bases between them. In nucleotides, the CDR3 is TGTGCCAGTAGGGTCTGGATGGGTAGCAATCAGCCCCAGCATTTT. Translating gives CASRVWMGSNQPQHF.

This clonotype was recorded at least ten times. This chain uses TRBV6-1 with TRBJ1-4, with 7 bases matching TRBD1. In germline, CDR1 is MNHNS, CDR2 SASEGT. J gave up 8 bases and V 3 bases, and 12 bases lay outside the gene matches. The CDR3 runs 16 residues. CDR3 sequence reads: CASSESAGTAAEKLFF. CDR3 coding DNA: TGTGCCAGCAGTGAGAGTGCCGGGACAGCCGCGGAAAAACTGTTTTTT.

This clonotype came up once. A clone one base away is much larger, so this may be a read error. The chain is built from TRBV5-1 and TRBJ1-2; tentative D call: TRBD1 (5 bases). CDR3 size: 14 residues. Trimming pared 0 bases from V and 5 bases from J, leaving 11 bases between. Germline loops: CDR1 SGHRS, CDR2 YFSETQ. CDR3 DNA: TGCGCCAGCAGCTTGGTTGGGACGTCGTATGGCTACACCTTC. Translated: CASSLVGTSYGYTF.

This clonotype has a count of ten or more. The chain has TRBV20-1 and TRBJ2-7; TRBD2 agrees at 7 bases. Germline assignment: CDR1 DFQATT and CDR2 SNEGSKA (reference sequence). The CDR3 contains 15 residues. Unmatched junction bases numbered 8, after V lost 0 bases and J lost 3 bases. CDR3 amino acids: CSARDLLAISYEQYF. CDR3 sequence (DNA): TGCAGTGCTAGAGATCTACTAGCGATCAGCTACGAGCAGTACTTC.

By its share, this clonotype is medium-sized. V gene TRBV20-1 combines with J gene TRBJ2-1; maybe TRBD2 (5 bases). This CDR3 region has 16 residues. V was pared by 5 bases and J by 0 bases, with 17 bases between. Per germline, CDR1 DFQATT and CDR2 SNEGSKA (reference sequence). The CDR3 bases are TGCAGTGCTGCAATGGGGATTACTAGCTCCTACAATGAGCAGTTCTTC. Protein sequence: CSAAMGITSSYNEQFF.

This clonotype was counted only a few times. The chain uses TRBV7-9 and TRBJ2-7, with 9 bases that match TRBD1. The CDR3 spans 18 residues. The ends lost 1 base at V and 2 bases at J; junction bases unmatched: 12. Looked up from germline, CDR1 is SEHNR and CDR2 is FQNEAQ (reference sequence). CDR3 DNA: TGTGCCAGCAGCTTAGTACTGTTCAGGGACAGGGTAACCTACGAGCAGTACTTC. Translation: CASSLVLFRDRVTYEQYF. The variable domain in full, with the rest retrieved from reference TRBV7-9 and TRBJ2-7, is DTGVSQNPRHKITKRGQNVTFRCDPISEHNRLYWYRQTLGQGPEFLTYFQNEAQLEKSRLLSDRFSAERPKGSFSTLEIQRTEQGDSAMYLCASSLVLFRDRVTYEQYFGPGTRLTVT.

This clonotype was seen more than once but under ten times. The chain is built from TRBV7-6 and TRBJ1-3, with unresolved D. The CDR3 totals 15 residues. The germline V gene encodes CDR1 SGHVS and CDR2 FNYEAQ. V lost 1 base and J 3 bases, leaving 10 bases between the germline ends. The CDR3 reads CASSLDRVSGNTIYF. Here the CDR3 DNA reads TGTGCCAGCAGCTTAGACCGAGTGAGTGGAAACACCATATATTTT.

A few counts support this clonotype. The chain joins TRBV29-1 to TRBJ1-2; the D gene is possibly TRBD1 (5 bases). Germline CDR1 reads SQVTM; CDR2 reads ANQGSEA. V lost 4 bases and J 8 bases, leaving 17 bases between the germline ends. CDR3 length: 13 residues. The CDR3 loop is CSVGDYLIGGYTF. CDR3 in DNA: TGCAGCGTTGGGGACTACCTTATAGGGGGCTACACCTTC.

A few counts support this clonotype. This chain links TRBV3-1 with TRBJ2-5, with 9 bases aligning to TRBD1. This CDR3 is 14 amino acids long. V lost 3 bases and J lost 7; bases outside the gene matches: 6. CDR1 LGHDT and CDR2 YNNKEL come from the germline V gene (reference sequence). CDR3 sequence: CASSQGQGGGTQYF. The CDR3, as DNA: TGTGCCAGCAGCCAGGGACAGGGAGGAGGGACCCAGTACTTC.

The CDR3 spells CASIVTSGTGAYEQYF. CDR3 in DNA: TGTGCCAGCATCGTCACTAGCGGAACGGGAGCCTACGAGCAGTACTTC. V and J are TRBV7-2 and TRBJ2-7, with 8 bases that match TRBD2. The CDR3 loop spans 16 amino acids. With V trimmed by 7 bases and J by 2 bases, 13 bases remained unmatched. Looked up from germline, CDR1 is SGHTA and CDR2 is FQGNSA. Based on the CDR3 plus reference TRBV7-2 and TRBJ2-7, the full variable domain is GAGVSQSPSNKVTEKGKDVELRCDPISGHTALYWYRQSLGQGLEFLIYFQGNSAPDKSGLPSDRFSAERTGGSVSTLTIQRTQQEDSAVYLCASIVTSGTGAYEQYFGPGTRLTVT.

The rearrangement links TRBV6-1 to TRBJ2-3; the D call may be TRBD1 or TRBD2 (5 bases each). The CDR3 sequence is 15 residues long. Looked up from germline, CDR1 is MNHNS and CDR2 is SASEGT. Between the trimmed V and J ends, which lost 2 bases and 6 bases, there was a span of 15 bases. CDR3 sequence reads: CASSEYGTWRDTQYF. The CDR3 DNA is TGTGCCAGCAGTGAATACGGGACCTGGAGGGATACGCAGTATTTT.

Note on this clonotype: A much larger clone lies one base from this, so it may be a read error. The CDR3, as DNA: TGCAGTGCTAGGGCCCCGGGACTTCCGGTGGAGCAGTACTTC. It is translated as CSARAPGLPVEQYF. The chain is built from TRBV20-1 and TRBJ2-7; D possibly corresponds to TRBD2 (6 bases). This CDR3 is 14 amino acids long. The germline V gene encodes CDR1 DFQATT and CDR2 SNEGSKA (reference sequence). V lost 3 bases, J lost 7 bases, and 19 bases lay in between.

A few counts support this clonotype. The rearrangement uses TRBV7-6 and TRBJ2-2; 8 positions match TRBD1. Trimming cost V 1 base and J 3 bases; bases outside gene matches: 4. Germline-derived CDR1 and CDR2 are SGHVS and FNYEAQ. The CDR3 sequence is 16 residues long. The CDR3 region has the DNA TGTGCCAGCAGCTTAGGCAGGGGGCATGACACCGGGGAGCTGTTTTTT. It is translated as CASSLGRGHDTGELFF. The entire variable domain, with the rest obtained from reference TRBV7-6 and TRBJ2-2, is as follows: GAGVSQSPRYKVTKRGQDVALRCDPISGHVSLYWYRQALGQGPEFLTYFNYEAQQDKSGLPNDRFSAERPEGSISTLTIQRTEQRDSAMYRCASSLGRGHDTGELFFGEGSRLTVL.

This clonotype was counted ten times or more. The J gene is TRBJ1-1, the V gene TRBV27; D perhaps matches TRBD1 (5 bases). Per the germline V gene, CDR1 is MNHEY and CDR2 is SMNVEV (reference sequence). V was pared by 6 bases and J by 5 bases, with 10 bases between. The CDR3 has 12 amino acids. For the CDR3, the DNA is TGTGCCAGCAGCAAAGGGGTAACTGAAGCTTTCTTT. Protein sequence: CASSKGVTEAFF.

The V gene is TRBV6-1, the J gene TRBJ2-7; D unresolved. This CDR3 region has 13 residues. Trimming removed 7 bases from V and 3 bases from J, with 13 bases in between. Germline CDR1 is MNHNS and CDR2 is SASEGT. CDR3: CASTQPSVYEQYF. The CDR3 nucleotides are TGTGCCAGCACCCAGCCAAGCGTCTACGAGCAGTACTTC.

This clonotype was seen repeatedly, ten times or more. This rearrangement joins TRBV19 to TRBJ1-2; 7 bases map to TRBD1. Trimming removed 7 bases from V and 0 bases from J; junction bases left unmatched: 14. This CDR3 has 17 amino acids. The V gene's germline CDR1 is LNHDA and CDR2 SQIVND (reference sequence). The CDR3 loop is CASNPWAGGAANYGYTF. The DNA for the CDR3 is TGTGCCAGTAACCCTTGGGCAGGGGGAGCAGCTAACTATGGCTACACCTTC.

Only a few counts were recorded for this clonotype. In nucleotides, the CDR3 is TGTGCCAGCACCCGGGGGGACTCTGGGGCCAACGTCCTGACTTTC. Translating it yields CASTRGDSGANVLTF. V is TRBV28 and J is TRBJ2-6; 7 bases line up with TRBD2. V lost 7 bases and J lost 0; bases outside the gene matches: 3. There are 15 residues in the CDR3. Per germline, CDR1 MDHEN and CDR2 SYDVKM.

A note on this clonotype: This may be a read error: a much more frequent sequence differs by one nucleotide. The CDR3 here is CASRKGASGSNEQYF. Written as DNA, the CDR3 is TGTGCCAGCAGAAAGGGGGCTAGCGGGAGCAACGAGCAGTACTTC. The V call is TRBV6-2 or TRBV6-3, the J call TRBJ2-7; 10 bases agree with TRBD2. This CDR3 is built from 15 residues. The ends lost 6 bases at V and 5 bases at J; junction bases unmatched: 10. Germline V CDR1 and CDR2: MNHEY, SVGEGT.

Remarks on this clonotype: One end of the junction fails to match germline, which may point to a read error. The rearrangement links TRBV11-2 to TRBJ1-1, with TRBD1 as a possible D gene (6 bases). Germline V CDR1 and CDR2: SGHAT, FQNNGV. The CDR3 sequence is 15 residues long. CDR3 sequence (DNA): TGTACCAGCAGCTTCTACCGGGGGGCGAACACTGAAGCTTTCTTT. It encodes CTSSFYRGANTEAFF.

The table lists this clonotype with a few counts. This chain joins TRBV5-6 and TRBJ2-7, with unresolved D. The CDR3 covers 12 residues. Germline V gene sequence: CDR1 SGHDT, CDR2 YYEEEE. V dropped 0 bases and J dropped 3 bases, with 4 bases sitting between them. The CDR3 loop reads CASSLAFYEQYF. The CDR3 nucleotides read TGTGCCAGCAGCTTGGCTTTCTACGAGCAGTACTTC.